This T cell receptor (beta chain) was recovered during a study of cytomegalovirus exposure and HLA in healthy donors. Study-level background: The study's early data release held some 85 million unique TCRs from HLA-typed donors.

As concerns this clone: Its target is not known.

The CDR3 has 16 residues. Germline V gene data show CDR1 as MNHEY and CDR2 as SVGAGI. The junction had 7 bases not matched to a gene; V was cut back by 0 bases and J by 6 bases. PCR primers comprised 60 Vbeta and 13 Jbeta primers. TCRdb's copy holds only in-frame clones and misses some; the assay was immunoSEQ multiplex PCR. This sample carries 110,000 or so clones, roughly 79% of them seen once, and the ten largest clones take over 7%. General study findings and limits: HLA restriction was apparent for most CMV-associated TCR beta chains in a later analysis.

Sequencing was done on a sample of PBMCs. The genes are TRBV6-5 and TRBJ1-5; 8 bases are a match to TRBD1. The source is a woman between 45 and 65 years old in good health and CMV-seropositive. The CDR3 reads CASSYSAGTGIQPQHF. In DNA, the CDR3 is TGTGCCAGCAGTTACTCAGCCGGGACAGGAATTCAGCCCCAGCATTTT.